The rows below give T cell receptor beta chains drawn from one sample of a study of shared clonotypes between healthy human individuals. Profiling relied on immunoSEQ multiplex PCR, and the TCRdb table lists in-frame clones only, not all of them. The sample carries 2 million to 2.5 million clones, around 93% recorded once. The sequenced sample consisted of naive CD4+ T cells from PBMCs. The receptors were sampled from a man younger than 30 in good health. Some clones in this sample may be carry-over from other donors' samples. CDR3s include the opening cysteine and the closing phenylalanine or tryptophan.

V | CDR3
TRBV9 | CASSVASAGIRTDTQYF
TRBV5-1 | CASSLAGLAGSDTQYF
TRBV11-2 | CASSPRLAGFNEQFF
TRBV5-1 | CASSSGLAGDGETQYF
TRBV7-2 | CASSLVVSGGELFF
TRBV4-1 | CASSQDLASGLNEQFF
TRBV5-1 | CASSLGAGRVEQFF
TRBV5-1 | CASSSQGDRGTQYF
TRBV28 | CASRYPGTVDTEAFF
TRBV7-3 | CASSPGTSNEQFF
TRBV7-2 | CASSQGGLRTQYF
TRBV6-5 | CASMIRDPGGTQYF
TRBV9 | CASSVGPPLHEQYF
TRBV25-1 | CASRGGTGVAGELFF
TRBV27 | CASSFEPNSYEQYF
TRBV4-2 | CASSRSGQPYEQYF
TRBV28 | CAIPDGATNEKLFF